A single sample gave rise to the 25 T cell receptor beta chains below, sequenced in a study of CD8+ T cells in alopecia areata. Treatment: oral pan-JAK inhibitor, 5-10 mg twice daily. RNA was isolated and reverse transcribed to cDNA, the sequencing template. Data came from immunoSEQ multiplex PCR; TCRdb stores just in-frame clones and leaves some out. The table has roughly 220,000 clones, approximately 65% seen once; the top ten hold over 1%. Here the sequenced sample was CD4+ T cells sorted from blood, taken around week 44, from a patient treated with tofacitinib. The receptors derive from a human donor with alopecia areata.

The chain uses TRBV30 and TRBJ1-6, with 8 bases identical to TRBD1. Per germline, CDR1 GTSNPN and CDR2 SVGIG (reference sequence). This CDR3 spans 12 amino acids. V lost 3 bases and J lost 13; bases outside the gene matches: 5. CDR3 sequence reads: CAWSLQGAPLHF. CDR3 nucleotides: TGTGCCTGGAGCCTCCAGGGGGCGCCCCTCCACTTT.

In DNA form, the CDR3 reads TGTGCCAGCAGCTCCCGAGATAAAGAGTACTTC. Its translation is CASSSRDKEYF. The V call is TRBV11-2, the J call TRBJ2-7; no definite D call. The CDR3 is 11 amino acids. CDR1 is SGHAT and CDR2 is FQNNGV in the germline V gene. Trimming took off 4 bases at V and 11 bases at J, with 12 bases between the two ends.

This clone was recorded a few times. The V and J genes are TRBV29-1 and TRBJ1-2, with 7 bases identical to TRBD1. CDR1 and CDR2 from the germline V gene are SQVTM and ANQGSEA. The CDR3 has 14 residues. Trimming took 7 bases from V and 2 from J; bases not matched to a gene: 10. The CDR3 DNA is TGCAGCGCTGGGACAGCCGGAAGAAACTATGGCTACACCTTC. This translates into CSAGTAGRNYGYTF. The whole variable domain, filled in from reference TRBV29-1 and TRBJ1-2, reads SAVISQKPSRDICQRGTSLTIQCQVDSQVTMMFWYRQQPGQSLTLIATANQGSEATYESGFVIDKFPISRPNLTFSTLTVSNMSPEDSSIYLCSAGTAGRNYGYTFGSGTRLTVV.

This clone was counted only a few times. CDR3: CSVGAVLNTEAFF. CDR3 DNA: TGCAGCGTTGGAGCCGTTTTGAACACTGAAGCTTTCTTT. The gene calls are TRBV29-1 and TRBJ1-1; D call uncertain. Per germline, CDR1 SQVTM and CDR2 ANQGSEA. The CDR3 loop spans 13 amino acids. Trimming cost V 4 bases and J 0 bases, with 9 bases left between them.

The genes are TRBV14 and TRBJ1-1; D not resolved. Between the trimmed V and J ends, which lost 5 bases and 2 bases, there was a span of 9 bases. The CDR3 has 13 residues. Germline assignment: CDR1 SGHDN and CDR2 FVKESK. The CDR3 region has the DNA TGTGCCAGCAGCTTTAGTTTTAACACTGAAGCTTTCTTT. Protein: CASSFSFNTEAFF. Full variable domain (outside the CDR3, taken from reference TRBV14 and TRBJ1-1): EAGVTQFPSHSVIEKGQTVTLRCDPISGHDNLYWYRRVMGKEIKFLLHFVKESKQDESGMPNNRFLAERTGGTYSTLKVQPAELEDSGVYFCASSFSFNTEAFFGQGTRLTVV.

CDR3 protein: CSVTGQGRTEAFF. The CDR3 DNA is TGCAGCGTGACCGGACAGGGGAGGACTGAAGCTTTCTTT. The chain links TRBV29-1 to TRBJ1-1; TRBD1 agrees at 9 bases. Germline V gene data show CDR1 as SQVTM and CDR2 as ANQGSEA. The CDR3 is 13 residues long. V lost 6 bases, J lost 5 bases, and 7 bases stayed unmatched.

The CDR3 spells CSVVILRDTEAFF. The DNA for the CDR3 is TGCAGCGTTGTGATACTGAGGGACACTGAAGCTTTCTTT. This chain connects TRBV29-1 to TRBJ1-1, with no clear D. Germline CDR1 and CDR2: SQVTM and ANQGSEA. The V end lost 4 bases, the J end lost 3 bases, and 12 bases lay between the germline ends. The CDR3 extends over 13 amino acids. The variable domain in full, completed from reference TRBV29-1 and TRBJ1-1, reads SAVISQKPSRDICQRGTSLTIQCQVDSQVTMMFWYRQQPGQSLTLIATANQGSEATYESGFVIDKFPISRPNLTFSTLTVSNMSPEDSSIYLCSVVILRDTEAFFGQGTRLTVV.

The V gene is TRBV29-1, the J gene TRBJ1-2, with D possibly being TRBD1 (5 bases). The CDR3 totals 15 residues. Germline assignment: CDR1 SQVTM and CDR2 ANQGSEA. V lost 2 bases to trimming and J lost 1 base, with 14 bases between them. In DNA, the CDR3 is TGCAGCGTTGAATTAGGTGACAGAAGTAACTATGGCTACACCTTC. It translates to CSVELGDRSNYGYTF.

To note about this clone: Sequence at one end of the junction differs from germline and may be a read error. For the CDR3, the DNA is TGTGCCAGCAGTCCCGACAGGGTATCCTTCAATGAGCAGTTCTTC. Encoded protein: CASSPDRVSFNEQFF. The chain is built from TRBV6-5 and TRBJ2-1; 7 positions agree with TRBD1. The CDR3 contains 15 residues. The germline CDR1 and CDR2 sequences are MNHEY and SVGAGI.

Details on this clone: Germline is not matched at one junction end, which may reflect a read error. The rearrangement uses TRBV6-5 and TRBJ1-2; 7 positions agree with TRBD1. From germline, CDR1 is MNHEY and CDR2 SVGAGI. This CDR3 is 12 amino acids long. The CDR3 DNA sequence: TGTGCCACCAGTGGCAGGGGGGATGGCTACACCTTC. Translating it yields CATSGRGDGYTF.

This clone turned up a few times. This chain uses TRBV7-2 with TRBJ2-2, with D possibly TRBD1 on 6 matching bases. Trimming took off 8 bases at V and 0 bases at J, with 13 bases between the two ends. The CDR3 totals 15 residues. Per the germline V gene, CDR1 is SGHTA and CDR2 is FQGNSA. CDR3 amino acids: CASQNEGANTGELFF. The CDR3 DNA reads TGTGCCAGCCAAAACGAGGGGGCGAACACCGGGGAGCTGTTTTTT. The complete variable domain, with remaining parts taken from reference TRBV7-2 and TRBJ2-2, reads GAGVSQSPSNKVTEKGKDVELRCDPISGHTALYWYRQSLGQGLEFLIYFQGNSAPDKSGLPSDRFSAERTGGSVSTLTIQRTQQEDSAVYLCASQNEGANTGELFFGEGSRLTVL.

The chain has TRBV29-1 and TRBJ2-5, with D uncertain. CDR1 and CDR2 (germline): SQVTM, ANQGSEA. V was shortened by 3 bases and J by 5 bases, with 13 bases between the two germline ends. The CDR3 covers 13 residues. CDR3 sequence reads: CSVDIIARETQYF. The CDR3 region has the DNA TGCAGCGTTGATATAATAGCCCGGGAGACCCAGTACTTC.

Concerning this clone: Other nucleotide sequences in the sample specify the same CDR3. The rearrangement links TRBV4-2 to TRBJ2-6; D not resolved. Germline lookup yields CDR1 LGHNA and CDR2 YNFKEQ. V lost 1 base and J 6 bases, leaving 10 bases between the germline ends. The CDR3 sequence is 15 residues long. CDR3 coding DNA: TGTGCCAGCAGCCAAGGATTACGTGAGGCCAACGTCCTGACTTTC. Protein product: CASSQGLREANVLTF.

The chain carries TRBV29-1 and TRBJ2-7, with 12 bases fitting TRBD1. The V segment lost 5 bases and the J segment 3 bases; nucleotides outside the gene matches: 8. The CDR3 runs 15 residues. Per germline, CDR1 SQVTM and CDR2 ANQGSEA. CDR3 sequence: CSVSLGTGGFYEQYF. For the CDR3, the DNA is TGCAGCGTTTCACTCGGGACAGGGGGCTTCTACGAGCAGTACTTC.

Notes on this clone: Other DNA sequences in the same sample also yield this CDR3. V gene TRBV30 combines with J gene TRBJ2-7; D is perhaps TRBD1 (6 bases). Germline V gene lookup returns CDR1 GTSNPN and CDR2 SVGIG (reference sequence). The CDR3 contains 12 residues. The V gene lost 2 bases and the J gene lost 2 bases, with 7 bases spanning the gap. CDR3 nucleotide sequence: TGTGCCTGGAGTACAGGGCCCTACGAGCAGTACTTC. Amino acids: CAWSTGPYEQYF.

Ten or more counts support this clone. The rearrangement links TRBV28 to TRBJ1-1; 8 bases align to TRBD1. The germline CDR1 and CDR2 sequences are MDHEN and SYDVKM. The CDR3 has 14 amino acids. Losses at the gene ends were 8 bases for V and 1 base for J; bases not matched to a gene: 6. DNA of the CDR3: TGTGCCAGCGTGACAGGGGCCGCGAACACTGAAGCTTTCTTT. Its protein is CASVTGAANTEAFF.

The chain uses TRBV5-6 and TRBJ1-1; D is unclear. CDR3 length: 14 amino acids. Germline V gene data show CDR1 as SGHDT and CDR2 as YYEEEE. V lost 6 bases, J lost 4 bases, and 16 bases lay in between. The CDR3 DNA follows: TGTGCCAGCATGATGGGCCGAGTGAGCACTGAAGCTTTCTTT. Translated, it gives CASMMGRVSTEAFF.

This clone has only a few counts. Other DNA variants within this sample encode the same CDR3. The V call is TRBV29-1, the J call TRBJ1-5, with D hard to call. In germline, CDR1 is SQVTM, CDR2 ANQGSEA. V lost 4 bases, J lost 4 bases, and 11 bases lay in between. The CDR3 totals 13 residues. For the CDR3, the DNA is TGCAGCGTTGCCGGCAGCCCTAATCAGCCCCAGCATTTT. It encodes CSVAGSPNQPQHF.

This clone turned up a few times. This chain joins TRBV7-9 and TRBJ2-1; 9 bases map to TRBD2. The ends lost 4 bases at V and 15 bases at J; junction bases unmatched: 7. CDR1 is SEHNR, CDR2 FQNEAQ, per germline (reference sequence). The CDR3 spans 12 residues. The CDR3 loop reads CASSSQGTSWFF. The CDR3 bases are TGTGCCAGCAGCTCCCAAGGGACTAGCTGGTTCTTC.

The chain joins TRBV30 to TRBJ2-3, with TRBD2 matching over 9 bases. The V segment lost 1 base and the J segment 5 bases; nucleotides outside the gene matches: 10. Germline V lookup: CDR1 GTSNPN, CDR2 SVGIG (reference sequence). There are 16 residues in the CDR3. CDR3 loop: CAWSGDSSGVRDTQYF. The CDR3 DNA follows: TGTGCCTGGAGTGGGGACTCTAGCGGGGTGAGAGATACGCAGTATTTT.

This clone was observed a handful of times. The rearrangement uses TRBV5-1 and TRBJ2-7; TRBD2 aligns across 8 bases. V dropped 0 bases and J dropped 7; count of bases not matched to a gene: 6. Germline V lookup: CDR1 SGHRS, CDR2 YFSETQ. The CDR3 totals 14 residues. The CDR3 DNA reads TGCGCCAGCAGCTTGGTGGGACTAGACGGGGAGCAGTACTTC. This encodes CASSLVGLDGEQYF.

This clone was picked up many times. Other nucleotide sequences in the sample specify the same CDR3. The chain's CDR3 is CASSSRGQQNTEAFF. The CDR3 nucleotides are TGCGCCAGCAGCTCCAGGGGTCAGCAGAACACTGAAGCTTTCTTT. The chain employs TRBV5-1 and TRBJ1-1; D perhaps matches TRBD1 (6 bases). Between the trimmed V and J ends, which lost 3 bases and 1 base, there was a span of 13 bases. This CDR3 contains 15 residues. CDR1 and CDR2 from the germline V gene are SGHRS and YFSETQ.

The rearrangement links TRBV29-1 to TRBJ2-7; TRBD1 agrees at 9 bases. Germline trimming cut 7 bases from V and 5 bases from J; bases unmatched to any gene: 6. The CDR3 loop spans 12 amino acids. CDR1 SQVTM and CDR2 ANQGSEA come from the germline V gene. The CDR3 DNA reads as TGCAGCGCCGAAACAGGGGGCCACGAGCAGTACTTC. Translation gives CSAETGGHEQYF.

The chain links TRBV19 to TRBJ1-1; the D gene is possibly TRBD1 (5 bases). Trimming removed 0 bases from V and 10 bases from J, with 15 bases in between. The CDR3 consists of 14 residues. Germline V gene lookup returns CDR1 LNHDA and CDR2 SQIVND (reference sequence). CDR3 sequence reads: CASSIDRQGGGAFF. The CDR3, as DNA: TGTGCCAGTAGTATAGATCGGCAGGGCGGTGGAGCTTTCTTT.

The chain couples TRBV29-1 to TRBJ2-1, with unresolved D. This CDR3 spans 12 amino acids. Per germline, CDR1 SQVTM and CDR2 ANQGSEA. Trimming pared 3 bases from V and 4 bases from J, leaving 7 bases between. The CDR3 reads CSVDGDYNEQFF. The CDR3 DNA follows: TGCAGCGTTGATGGGGATTACAATGAGCAGTTCTTC.